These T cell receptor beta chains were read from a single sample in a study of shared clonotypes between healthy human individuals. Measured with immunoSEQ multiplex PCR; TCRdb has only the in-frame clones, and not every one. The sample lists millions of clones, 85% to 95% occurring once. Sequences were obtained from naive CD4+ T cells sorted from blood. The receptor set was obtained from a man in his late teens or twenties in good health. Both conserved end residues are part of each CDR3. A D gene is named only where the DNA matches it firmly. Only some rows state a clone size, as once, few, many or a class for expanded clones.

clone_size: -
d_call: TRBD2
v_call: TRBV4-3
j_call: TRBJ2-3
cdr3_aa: CASSQVSGDTDTQYF
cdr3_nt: TGCGCCAGCAGCCAAGTCAGCGGGGACACAGATACGCAGTATTTT

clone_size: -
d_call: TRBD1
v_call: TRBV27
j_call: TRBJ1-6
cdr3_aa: CASNRGWNSPLHF
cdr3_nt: TGTGCCAGCAACAGGGGTTGGAATTCACCCCTCCACTTT

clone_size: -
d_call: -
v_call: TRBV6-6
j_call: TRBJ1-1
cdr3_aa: CASSYPNSGATEAFF
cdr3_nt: TGTGCCAGCAGTTACCCAAACTCAGGGGCTACTGAAGCTTTCTTT

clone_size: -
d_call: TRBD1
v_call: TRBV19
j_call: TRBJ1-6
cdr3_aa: CASRNRQGANSPLHF
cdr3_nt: TGTGCCAGTAGGAACAGACAGGGGGCGAATTCACCCCTCCACTTT

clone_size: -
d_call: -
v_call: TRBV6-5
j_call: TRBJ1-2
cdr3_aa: CASSDDTRVGGYTF
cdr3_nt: TGTGCCAGCAGCGACGACACCCGAGTCGGAGGCTACACCTTC

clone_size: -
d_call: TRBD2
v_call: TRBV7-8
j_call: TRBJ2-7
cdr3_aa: CASSFSSGASYEQYF
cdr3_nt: TGTGCCAGCAGCTTTTCTAGCGGGGCTAGCTACGAGCAGTACTTC

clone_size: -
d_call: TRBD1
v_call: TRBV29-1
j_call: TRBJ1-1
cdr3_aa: CSVGDRGWTEAFF
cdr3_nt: TGCAGCGTTGGAGACAGGGGGTGGACTGAAGCTTTCTTT

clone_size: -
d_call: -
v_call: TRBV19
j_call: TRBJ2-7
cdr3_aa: CASSIGAGLSSYEQYF
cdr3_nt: TGTGCCAGTAGTATAGGGGCCGGGCTCAGCTCCTACGAGCAGTACTTC

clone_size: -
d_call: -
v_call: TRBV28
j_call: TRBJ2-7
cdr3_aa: CASSPGHKDSYEQYF
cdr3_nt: TGTGCCAGCAGTCCCGGACACAAAGACTCCTACGAGCAGTACTTC

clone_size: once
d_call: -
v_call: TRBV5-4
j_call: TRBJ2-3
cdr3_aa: CASSGGFGGTDTQYF
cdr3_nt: TGTGCCAGCAGCGGTGGCTTTGGGGGCACAGATACGCAGTATTTT

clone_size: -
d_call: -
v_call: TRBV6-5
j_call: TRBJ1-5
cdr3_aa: CASRSGTSRIQPQHF
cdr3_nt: TGTGCCAGCAGAAGCGGGACGTCAAGGATTCAGCCCCAGCATTTT

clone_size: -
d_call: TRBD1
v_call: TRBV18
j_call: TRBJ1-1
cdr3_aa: CASSSNGQGMNTEAFF
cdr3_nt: TGTGCCAGCTCATCCAACGGACAGGGGATGAACACTGAAGCTTTCTTT

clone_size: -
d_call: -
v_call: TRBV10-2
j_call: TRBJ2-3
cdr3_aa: CASRLQTSTDTQYF
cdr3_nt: TGCGCCAGCAGACTACAGACTAGCACAGATACGCAGTATTTT

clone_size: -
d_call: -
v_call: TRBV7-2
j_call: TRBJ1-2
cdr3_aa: CASSSGLGYTF
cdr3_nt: TGTGCCAGCAGCTCGGGACTGGGCTACACCTTC

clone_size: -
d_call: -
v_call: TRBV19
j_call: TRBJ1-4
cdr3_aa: CASSIQGLSEKLFF
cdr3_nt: TGTGCCAGTAGTATCCAAGGTCTGTCTGAAAAACTGTTTTTT

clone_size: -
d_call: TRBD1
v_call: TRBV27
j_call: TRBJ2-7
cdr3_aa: CASSSQWVFNVGTGNHEQYF
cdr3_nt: TGTGCCAGCAGTTCCCAATGGGTCTTCAATGTGGGGACAGGGAACCACGAGCAGTACTTC

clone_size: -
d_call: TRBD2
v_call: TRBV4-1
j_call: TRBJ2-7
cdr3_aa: CASSRLAGAFTYEQYF
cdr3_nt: TGCGCCAGCAGTCGACTAGCGGGAGCTTTTACTTACGAGCAGTACTTC

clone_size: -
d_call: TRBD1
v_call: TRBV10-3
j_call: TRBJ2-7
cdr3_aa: CATRDRVSYEQYF
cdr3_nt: TGTGCCACCCGAGACAGGGTTTCCTACGAGCAGTACTTC

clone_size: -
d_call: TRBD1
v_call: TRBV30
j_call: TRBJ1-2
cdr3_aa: CAWRPGGLDGYTF
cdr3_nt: TGTGCCTGGAGGCCAGGGGGCTTAGATGGCTACACCTTC

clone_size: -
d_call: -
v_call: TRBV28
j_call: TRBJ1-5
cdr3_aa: CASSTGGVYSNQPQHF
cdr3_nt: TGTGCCAGCTCAACGGGGGGCGTTTATAGCAATCAGCCCCAGCATTTT

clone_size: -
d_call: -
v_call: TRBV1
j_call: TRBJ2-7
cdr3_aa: CTSSQDYTGTSVYEQYF
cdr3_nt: TGCACCAGCAGCCAAGATTACACCGGGACTAGCGTCTACGAGCAGTACTTC

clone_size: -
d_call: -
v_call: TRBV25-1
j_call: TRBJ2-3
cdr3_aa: CASSEFGRDIDTQYF
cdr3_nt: TGTGCCAGCAGTGAATTCGGCAGGGATATAGATACGCAGTATTTT

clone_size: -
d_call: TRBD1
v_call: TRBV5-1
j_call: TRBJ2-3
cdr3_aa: CASSLGQGAGTDTQYF
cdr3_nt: TGCGCCAGCAGCTTAGGACAGGGGGCAGGGACAGATACGCAGTATTTT

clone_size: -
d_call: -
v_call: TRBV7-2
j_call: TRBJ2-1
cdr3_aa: CASSLGSADEQFF
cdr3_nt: TGTGCCAGCAGCTTAGGCAGCGCCGATGAGCAGTTCTTC

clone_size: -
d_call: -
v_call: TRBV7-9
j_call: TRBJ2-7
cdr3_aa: CASSLAGNSCEQYF
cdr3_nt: TGTGCCAGCAGCTTAGCGGGCAATTCCTGCGAGCAGTACTTC

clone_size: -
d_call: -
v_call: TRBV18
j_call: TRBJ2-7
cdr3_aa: CASSGGRESSYEQYF
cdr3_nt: TGTGCCAGCTCGGGTGGGCGGGAAAGTTCCTACGAGCAGTACTTC

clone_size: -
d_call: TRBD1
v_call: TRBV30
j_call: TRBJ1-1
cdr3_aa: CAWGGQGAPNTEAFF
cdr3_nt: TGTGCCTGGGGAGGACAGGGGGCCCCGAACACTGAAGCTTTCTTT

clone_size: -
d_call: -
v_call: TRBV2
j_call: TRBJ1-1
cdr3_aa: CASSELTPNTEAFF
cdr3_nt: TGTGCCAGCAGTGAACTCACACCGAACACTGAAGCTTTCTTT

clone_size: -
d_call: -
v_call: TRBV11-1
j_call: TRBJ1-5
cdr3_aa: CASSLSRNQPQHF
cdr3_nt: TGTGCCAGCAGCTTAAGCAGGAATCAGCCCCAGCATTTT

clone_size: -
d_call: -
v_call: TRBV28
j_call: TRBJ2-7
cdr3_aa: CASSSPGGLGYEQYF
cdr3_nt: TGTGCCAGCAGTTCCCCCGGAGGGCTGGGATACGAGCAGTACTTC

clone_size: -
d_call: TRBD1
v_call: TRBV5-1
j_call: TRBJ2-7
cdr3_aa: CASSLGGTGGPNEQYF
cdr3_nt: TGCGCCAGCAGCTTGGGTGGGACAGGGGGCCCCAACGAGCAGTACTTC

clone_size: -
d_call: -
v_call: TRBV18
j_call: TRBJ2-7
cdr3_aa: CASSPRRLDSFYEQYF
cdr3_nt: TGTGCCAGCTCACCACGTCGGCTGGACAGCTTTTACGAGCAGTACTTC

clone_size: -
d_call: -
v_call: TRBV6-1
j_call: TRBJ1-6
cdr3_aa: CASSGGTGYSDYNSPLHF
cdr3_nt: TGTGCCAGCAGTGGGGGGACGGGCTACAGCGACTATAATTCACCCCTCCACTTT

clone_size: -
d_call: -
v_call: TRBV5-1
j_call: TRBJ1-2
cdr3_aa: CASRTTGFYGYTF
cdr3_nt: TGCGCCAGCAGGACCACAGGGTTCTATGGCTACACCTTC

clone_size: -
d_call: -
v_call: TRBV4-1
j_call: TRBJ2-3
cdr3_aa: CASSQVFPRDLRTDTQYF
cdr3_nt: TGCGCCAGCAGCCAAGTGTTTCCCCGGGACCTTCGCACAGATACGCAGTATTTT

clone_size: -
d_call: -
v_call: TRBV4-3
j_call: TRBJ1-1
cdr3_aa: CASSQDRGFGAFF
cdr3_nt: TGCGCCAGCAGCCAAGATAGAGGATTCGGCGCTTTCTTT

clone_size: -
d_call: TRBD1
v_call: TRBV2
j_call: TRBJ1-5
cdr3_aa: CASSEDRVNQPQHF
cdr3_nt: TGTGCCAGCAGTGAGGACAGGGTAAATCAGCCCCAGCATTTT

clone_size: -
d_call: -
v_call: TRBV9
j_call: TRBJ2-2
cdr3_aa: CASSVEGTGELFF
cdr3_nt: TGTGCCAGCAGCGTAGAGGGCACCGGGGAGCTGTTTTTT

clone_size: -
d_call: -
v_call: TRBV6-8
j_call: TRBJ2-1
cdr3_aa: CANPRVLTNEQFF
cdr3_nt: TGTGCCAACCCTCGTGTCCTTACCAATGAGCAGTTCTTC

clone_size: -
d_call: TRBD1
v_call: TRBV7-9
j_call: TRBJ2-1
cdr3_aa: CASSLRQGVMNEQFF
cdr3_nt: TGTGCCAGCAGCTTGAGACAGGGCGTTATGAATGAGCAGTTCTTC

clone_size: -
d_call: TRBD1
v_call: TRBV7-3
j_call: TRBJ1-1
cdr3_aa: CASSAQGANTEAFF
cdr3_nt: TGTGCCAGCAGCGCCCAGGGGGCGAACACTGAAGCTTTCTTT

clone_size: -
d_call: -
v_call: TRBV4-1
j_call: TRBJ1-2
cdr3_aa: CASSPPDSYGYTF
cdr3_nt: TGCGCCAGCAGCCCCCCGGACAGCTATGGCTACACCTTC

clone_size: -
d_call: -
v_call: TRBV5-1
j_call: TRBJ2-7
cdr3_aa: CASSTFLGSDEQYF
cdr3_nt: TGCGCCAGCAGCACCTTCTTAGGGTCGGACGAGCAGTACTTC

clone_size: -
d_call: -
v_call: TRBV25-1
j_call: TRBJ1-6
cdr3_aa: CASSGGYRESNSPLHF
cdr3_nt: TGTGCCAGCAGTGGGGGGTACAGAGAGTCGAATTCACCCCTCCACTTT

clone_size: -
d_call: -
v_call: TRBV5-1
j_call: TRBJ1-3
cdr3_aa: CASSLMEDSGNTIYF
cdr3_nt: TGCGCCAGCAGCTTGATGGAAGACTCTGGAAACACCATATATTTT

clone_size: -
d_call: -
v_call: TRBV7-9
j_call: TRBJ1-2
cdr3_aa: CASSLRGGYTF
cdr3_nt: TGTGCCAGCAGCTTAAGGGGTGGCTACACCTTC

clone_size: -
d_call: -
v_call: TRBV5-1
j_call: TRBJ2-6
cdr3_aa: CASSPGATGANVLTF
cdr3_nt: TGCGCCAGCAGTCCGGGAGCCACGGGGGCCAACGTCCTGACTTTC

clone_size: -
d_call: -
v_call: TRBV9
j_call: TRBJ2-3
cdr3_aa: CASSAYGTPGADTQYF
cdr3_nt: TGTGCCAGCAGCGCCTACGGGACTCCCGGGGCGGATACGCAGTATTTT

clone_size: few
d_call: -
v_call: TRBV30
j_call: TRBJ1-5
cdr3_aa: CAWSDTSNQPQHF
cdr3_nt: TGTGCCTGGAGTGATACCAGCAATCAGCCCCAGCATTTT

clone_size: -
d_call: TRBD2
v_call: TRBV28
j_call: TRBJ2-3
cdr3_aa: CASSPPGLARTDTQYF
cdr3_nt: TGTGCCAGCAGTCCCCCGGGACTAGCGAGGACAGATACGCAGTATTTT

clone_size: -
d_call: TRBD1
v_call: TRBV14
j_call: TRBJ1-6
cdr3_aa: CASRGQGNSPLHF
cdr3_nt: TGTGCCAGCAGGGGACAGGGGAATTCACCCCTCCACTTT

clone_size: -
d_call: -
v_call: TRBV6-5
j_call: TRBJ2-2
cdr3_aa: CASSYSGNTGELFF
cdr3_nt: TGTGCCAGCAGTTACTCGGGGAACACCGGGGAGCTGTTTTTT

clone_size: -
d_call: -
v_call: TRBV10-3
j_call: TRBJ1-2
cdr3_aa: CAISTDGQYGYTF
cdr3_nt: TGTGCCATCAGTACCGACGGACAGTATGGCTACACCTTC

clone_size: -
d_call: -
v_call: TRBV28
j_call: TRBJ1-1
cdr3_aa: CASVSRPNTEAFF
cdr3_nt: TGTGCCAGCGTCTCGAGGCCGAACACTGAAGCTTTCTTT

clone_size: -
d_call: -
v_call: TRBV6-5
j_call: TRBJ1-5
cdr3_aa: CASSQRDTNQPQHF
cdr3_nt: TGTGCCAGCAGTCAGCGGGACACCAATCAGCCCCAGCATTTT

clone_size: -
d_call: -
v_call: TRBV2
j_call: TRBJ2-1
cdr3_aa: CASSPLLYEQFF
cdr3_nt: TGTGCCAGCAGTCCCCTCCTTTATGAGCAGTTCTTC

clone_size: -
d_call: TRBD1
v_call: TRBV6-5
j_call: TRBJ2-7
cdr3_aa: CASSSGQGAFEQYF
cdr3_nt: TGTGCCAGCAGTTCGGGACAGGGGGCCTTCGAGCAGTACTTC

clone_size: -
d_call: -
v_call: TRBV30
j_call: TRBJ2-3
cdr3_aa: CAWSRDRGDTQYF
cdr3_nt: TGTGCCTGGAGCCGGGACCGAGGGGATACGCAGTATTTT

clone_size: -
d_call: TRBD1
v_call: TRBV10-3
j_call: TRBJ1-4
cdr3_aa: CAISMGTGNEKLFF
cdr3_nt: TGTGCCATCAGTATGGGGACAGGGAATGAAAAACTGTTTTTT

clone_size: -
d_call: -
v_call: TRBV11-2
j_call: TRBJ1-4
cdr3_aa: CASSRGGPTNEKLFF
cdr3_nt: TGTGCCAGCAGCCGGGGAGGCCCAACTAATGAAAAACTGTTTTTT